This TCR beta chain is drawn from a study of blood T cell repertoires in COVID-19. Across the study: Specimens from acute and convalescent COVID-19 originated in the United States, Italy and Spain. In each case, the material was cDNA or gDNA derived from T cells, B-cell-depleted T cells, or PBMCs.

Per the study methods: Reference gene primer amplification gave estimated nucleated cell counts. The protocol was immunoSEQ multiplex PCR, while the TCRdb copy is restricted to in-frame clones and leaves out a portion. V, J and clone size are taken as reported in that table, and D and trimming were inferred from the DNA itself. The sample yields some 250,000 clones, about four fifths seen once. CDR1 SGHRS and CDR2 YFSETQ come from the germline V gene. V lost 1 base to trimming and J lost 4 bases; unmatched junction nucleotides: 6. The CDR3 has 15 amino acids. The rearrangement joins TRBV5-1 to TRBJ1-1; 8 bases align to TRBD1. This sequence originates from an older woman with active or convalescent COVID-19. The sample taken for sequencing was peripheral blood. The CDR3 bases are TGCGCCAGCAGCTTGCAGGGGGCGCGGGGCACTGAAGCTTTCTTT. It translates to CASSLQGARGTEAFF.